These 16 T cell receptor beta chains were sequenced from one sample in a study of a mutant IDH1 vaccine in newly diagnosed glioma. Time point reported: week 11, during vaccination. The study gave 300 ug of mutant IDH1 20-mer peptide per vaccine dose, with topical imiquimod. Their antigens remain unidentified. Assay: immunoSEQ multiplex PCR; the TCRdb copy retains only in-frame clones and omits some. In the table there are about 40,000 clones, roughly 84% of which are singletons. The material was PBMCs, obtained from a glioma patient whose treatment included an IDH1 peptide vaccine. Receptor source: a man between 40 and 49 years old with glioma.

This clone was seen once. The chain couples TRBV9 to TRBJ2-3; D gene uncertain. The CDR3 is made up of 12 amino acids. Germline CDR1 is SGDLS and CDR2 is YYNGEE. Trimming cost V 3 bases and J 2 bases, with 4 bases left between them. In DNA form, the CDR3 reads TGTGCCAGCAGCGGAACCACAGATACGCAGTATTTT. Protein: CASSGTTDTQYF.

The J gene is TRBJ2-2, the V gene TRBV27; 9 positions agree with TRBD1. Trimming removed 5 bases from V and 4 bases from J; junction bases left unmatched: 11. This CDR3 region has 17 residues. Germline CDR1 MNHEY, CDR2 SMNVEV (reference sequence). The CDR3 DNA sequence: TGTGCCAGCAGTCTTACGACCTACAGGGGGCTCACCGGGGAGCTGTTTTTT. Its protein is CASSLTTYRGLTGELFF.

This chain connects TRBV18 to TRBJ2-1; 7 nucleotides agree with TRBD2. CDR3 length: 12 amino acids. CDR1 KGHSH and CDR2 LQKENI come from the germline V gene. V lost 5 bases to trimming and J lost 8 bases; unmatched junction nucleotides: 3. The CDR3 DNA is TGTGCCAGCTCAAGGGAGGGATATGAGCAGTTCTTC. Amino acid sequence: CASSREGYEQFF.

The V call is TRBV9, the J call TRBJ1-1; D is possibly TRBD1 (5 bases). This CDR3 has 16 amino acids. The germline V gene encodes CDR1 SGDLS and CDR2 YYNGEE. Trimming removed 0 bases at V and 4 bases at J, with 16 bases between. Written as DNA, the CDR3 is TGTGCCAGCAGCGTAGTCGCGGGGATCGGGGGCACTGAAGCTTTCTTT. It yields the protein CASSVVAGIGGTEAFF. The complete variable domain, with remaining parts taken from reference TRBV9 and TRBJ1-1, reads DSGVTQTPKHLITATGQRVTLRCSPRSGDLSVYWYQQSLDQGLQFLIQYYNGEERAKGNILERFSAQQFPDLHSELNLSSLELGDSALYFCASSVVAGIGGTEAFFGQGTRLTVV.

This clone was seen only once. The chain combines TRBV4-1 with TRBJ1-5, with D perhaps matching TRBD1 (5 bases). CDR1 is MGHRA and CDR2 is YSYEKL in the germline V gene. Trimming shortened V by 0 bases and J by 0 bases, and 15 bases separated the two germline ends. The length of the CDR3 is 18 residues. CDR3 in amino acids: CASSQEVDRYYSNQPQHF. The CDR3 DNA reads as TGCGCCAGCAGCCAAGAGGTTGACAGATATTATAGCAATCAGCCCCAGCATTTT.

This chain joins TRBV7-9 and TRBJ2-7; D gene uncertain. The germline V gene encodes CDR1 SEHNR and CDR2 FQNEAQ (reference sequence). The CDR3 covers 15 residues. The V and J ends lost 3 bases and 2 bases respectively, with 14 bases between them. CDR3 region: CASSFKETNPYEQYF. The CDR3, as DNA: TGTGCCAGCAGCTTTAAGGAGACAAACCCCTACGAGCAGTACTTC. Drawing the rest from reference TRBV7-9 and TRBJ2-7, the complete variable domain is DTGVSQNPRHKITKRGQNVTFRCDPISEHNRLYWYRQTLGQGPEFLTYFQNEAQLEKSRLLSDRFSAERPKGSFSTLEIQRTEQGDSAMYLCASSFKETNPYEQYFGPGTRLTVT.

V and J are TRBV5-6 and TRBJ2-1; TRBD2 matches 10 bases. This CDR3 is 16 amino acids long. V was pared by 4 bases and J by 5 bases, with 9 bases of the junction left unmatched. CDR1 and CDR2 from the germline V gene are SGHDT and YYEEEE. The CDR3 sequence: CASSPYTLAGNNEQFF. The CDR3 DNA sequence: TGTGCCAGCAGCCCCTACACACTAGCGGGAAACAATGAGCAGTTCTTC.

V usage is TRBV19 and J usage is TRBJ2-2; the D gene is possibly TRBD1 (5 bases). Trimming took off 5 bases at V and 3 bases at J, with 10 bases between the two ends. The CDR3 extends over 14 amino acids. From germline, CDR1 is LNHDA and CDR2 SQIVND (reference sequence). The CDR3 here is CASSDFRDTGELFF. The CDR3 DNA sequence: TGTGCCAGTAGTGACTTCAGGGACACCGGGGAGCTGTTTTTT.

This clone was observed a single time. The chain combines TRBV7-2 with TRBJ2-2, with D possibly TRBD1 on 5 matching bases. Deletions cut 6 bases from V and 5 bases from J, with 13 bases between. Per the germline V gene, CDR1 is SGHTA and CDR2 is FQGNSA. The CDR3 totals 14 residues. CDR3 loop: CASSSGLGTGELFF. The CDR3 DNA reads TGTGCCAGCAGTTCAGGGCTGGGGACCGGGGAGCTGTTTTTT.

This clone was counted between two and nine times. V and J are TRBV25-1 and TRBJ2-5; 10 nucleotides line up with TRBD2. Germline trimming cut 4 bases from V and 5 bases from J; bases unmatched to any gene: 4. The germline V gene has CDR1 MGHDK and CDR2 SYGVNS. The CDR3 contains 14 residues. This chain's CDR3 is CASSAGLARETQYF. The DNA for the CDR3 is TGTGCCAGCAGTGCGGGACTAGCGAGGGAGACCCAGTACTTC.

This rearrangement joins TRBV6-4 to TRBJ2-1, with 10 bases lining up with TRBD1. The CDR3 extends over 16 amino acids. Germline V CDR1 and CDR2: MRHNA, SNTAGT. V gave up 4 bases and J gave up 4 bases; unmatched junction bases: 7. The CDR3 protein is CASSVYGTGAYNEQFF. CDR3 coding DNA: TGTGCCAGCAGTGTCTACGGGACAGGGGCATACAATGAGCAGTTCTTC.

The chain has TRBV14 and TRBJ2-7; D not resolved. V lost 4 bases to trimming and J lost 2 bases, with 9 bases between them. CDR1 is SGHDN and CDR2 is FVKESK in the germline V gene. This CDR3 is 13 amino acids long. In DNA form, the CDR3 reads TGTGCCAGCAGCCCCGGACCCGCCTACGAGCAGTACTTC. Its protein is CASSPGPAYEQYF.

The chain has TRBV7-8 and TRBJ2-7; D gene ambiguous. The germline V and J ends were trimmed by 2 bases and 0 bases, with 11 bases remaining between them. CDR3 length: 15 residues. CDR1 is SGHVS and CDR2 is FQNEAQ in the germline V gene. In DNA, the CDR3 is TGTGCCAGCAGCTTAATGCCTAAAAGCTCCTACGAGCAGTACTTC. As protein: CASSLMPKSSYEQYF.

The gene calls are TRBV27 and TRBJ2-3, with TRBD2 identical over 10 bases. Per the germline V gene, CDR1 is MNHEY and CDR2 is SMNVEV (reference sequence). With 3 bases clipped from V and 10 bases from J, the junction kept 10 bases outside the gene matches. The CDR3 has 15 amino acids. The CDR3 loop is CASSFPAGGGGAQYF. The CDR3 coding sequence is TGTGCCAGCAGTTTTCCAGCGGGAGGGGGAGGGGCGCAGTATTTT.

J is TRBJ1-4 and V is TRBV4-1, with D tentatively TRBD1 (6 bases). CDR1 is MGHRA and CDR2 is YSYEKL in the germline V gene. Trimming removed 4 bases from V and 4 bases from J, with 10 bases in between. The length of the CDR3 is 14 residues. The CDR3: CASSRTANNEKLFF. CDR3 in DNA: TGCGCCAGCAGCCGGACAGCAAATAATGAAAAACTGTTTTTT.

This chain uses TRBV5-4 with TRBJ2-7; D gene uncertain. V lost 4 bases and J 2 bases, leaving 7 bases between the germline ends. Germline assignment: CDR1 SGHNT and CDR2 YYREEE (reference sequence). The CDR3 loop spans 12 amino acids. CDR3 bases: TGTGCCAGCAGCGGAGACACCTACGAGCAGTACTTC. Its translation is CASSGDTYEQYF.